This T cell receptor beta chain originates from a study of T cells in Graves' hyperthyroidism and ophthalmopathy. Regarding the study as a whole: Ophthalmopathy was separated from stable hyperthyroidism by a 13 V-J model. Also found in blood were most expanded thyroid clonotypes above 0.001.

The V gene's germline CDR1 is MRHNA and CDR2 SNTAGT. The V end lost 4 bases, the J end lost 5 bases, and 11 bases lay between the germline ends. The CDR3 runs 13 residues. A word on this clonotype: The target antigen is unknown.

Orbital computed tomography, thyroid ultrasound, serum thyroxine and TRAb, and clinical symptoms together informed the diagnoses. It was RNA transcripts that yielded the amplified TCR beta CDR3 regions. First-round RT-PCR of the TCR CDR3 relied on the HTBI primer set. TCRdb re-analysed the multiplex PCR reads in MiXCR, keeping a single row per CDR3 protein. Here the sample spans some 400,000 distinct CDR3 sequences, roughly 13% being singletons. J is TRBJ1-2 and V is TRBV6-4; D gene unclear. This receptor was obtained from a man younger than 45 with Graves' hyperthyroidism that later progressed to Graves' ophthalmopathy. The material sequenced was blood. CDR3 nucleotides: TGTGCCAGCAGTGTACGGTGGAGTTATGGCTACACCTTC. Its translation is CASSVRWSYGYTF.